The clone carrying this T cell receptor (beta chain) was detected ten times or more. Antigen specificity is unknown. This sample was included in a study of Graves' ophthalmopathy and Graves' hyperthyroidism. General study points: The majority of expanded thyroid clonotypes above 0.001 frequency also occurred in blood. Sensitivity of about 91% and specificity of roughly 80% were achieved when a 13-signature model separated ophthalmopathy from stable hyperthyroidism.

Looked up from germline, CDR1 is MNHEY and CDR2 is SVGAGI. This CDR3 is built from 13 residues. V trimming: 5 bases; J trimming: 6 bases; junction bases outside the gene matches: 3. RNA transcripts provided the template for amplifying TCR beta CDR3 regions. The first-round RT-PCR employed HTBI primers together with the Qiagen OneStep RT-PCR kit. A multiplex PCR was then performed as the second round. In TCRdb, the multiplex PCR reads were re-called with MiXCR into one record per CDR3 protein. This sample yields around 170,000 distinct CDR3 sequences, of which around two fifths are seen a single time; around 5.5% belongs to the top ten.

The rearrangement uses TRBV6-5 and TRBJ2-7, with TRBD1 identical over 11 bases. The sequencing sample was made of peripheral blood. The sequence came from a woman between 40 and 55 years old with Graves' ophthalmopathy. This CDR3 reads CASSTGQGGEQYF. DNA of the CDR3: TGTGCCAGCAGTACGGGACAGGGGGGCGAGCAGTACTTC.